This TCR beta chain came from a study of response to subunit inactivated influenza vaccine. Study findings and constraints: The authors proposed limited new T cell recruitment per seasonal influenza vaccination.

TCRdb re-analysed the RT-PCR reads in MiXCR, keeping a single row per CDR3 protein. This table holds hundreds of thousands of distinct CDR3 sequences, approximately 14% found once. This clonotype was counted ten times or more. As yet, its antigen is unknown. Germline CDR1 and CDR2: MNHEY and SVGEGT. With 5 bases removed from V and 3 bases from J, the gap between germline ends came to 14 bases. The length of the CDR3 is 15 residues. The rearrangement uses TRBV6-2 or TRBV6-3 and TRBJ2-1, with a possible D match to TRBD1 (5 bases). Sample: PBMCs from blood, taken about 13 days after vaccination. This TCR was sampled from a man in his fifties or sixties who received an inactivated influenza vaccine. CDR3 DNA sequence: TGTGCCAGCAGTACGGACAAAAGGGGCTACAATGAGCAGTTCTTC. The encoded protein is CASSTDKRGYNEQFF.